This T cell receptor (beta chain) was sequenced for a study of T cell responses to AZD1222 COVID-19 vaccine. Overall study results and limits: Clonal diversity may have been underestimated, and the donors were mostly white British, with more females than males.

Only in-frame clones appear in the TCRdb table, and some are missing; sequencing was by immunoSEQ multiplex PCR. The sample contains approximately 130,000 clones, approximately 91% of which appear only once. A word on this clone: Its antigen is still unknown.

The clonotype originates from an adult who received the AZD1222 COVID-19 vaccine. The starting material was peripheral blood, obtained 28 days after the second AZD1222 dose.

CDR3 nucleotide sequence: TGCGCCAGCAGACTTAGCCTAGCGGGATCCTACAATGAGCAGTTCTTC. It codes for CASRLSLAGSYNEQFF. The chain couples TRBV5-1 to TRBJ2-1, with 9 bases aligning to TRBD2. The CDR3 has 16 amino acids. Germline values: CDR1 SGHRS, CDR2 YFSETQ. With V trimmed by 5 bases and J by 1 base, 7 bases remained unmatched.